The 21 T cell receptor beta chains listed next were all sequenced from one sample in a study of cytomegalovirus exposure and HLA in healthy donors. Vbeta (60) and Jbeta (13) primers were used in the PCR. Measured with immunoSEQ multiplex PCR; TCRdb has only the in-frame clones, and not every one. The sample comprises around 130,000 clones, around 75% of which are singletons, and around 3.2% rests with the top ten. Material for sequencing was PBMCs. The receptors stem from a man aged 30-40 years in good health and CMV-seronegative.

J is TRBJ2-7 and V is TRBV11-2; 9 nucleotides agree with TRBD2. With 4 bases clipped from V and 0 bases from J, the junction kept 13 bases outside the gene matches. The CDR3 has 18 residues. Per the germline V gene, CDR1 is SGHAT and CDR2 is FQNNGV. CDR3 residues: CASSYIRASSGSSYEQYF. CDR3 bases: TGTGCCAGCAGCTACATTAGGGCGAGTAGCGGGAGCTCCTACGAGCAGTACTTC.

This chain connects TRBV7-2 to TRBJ1-1, with 8 bases identical to TRBD1. The CDR3 consists of 13 residues. Germline CDR1 is SGHTA and CDR2 is FQGNSA. V was clipped by 6 bases and J by 4 bases; unmatched bases: 4. In DNA form, the CDR3 reads TGTGCCAGCAGGAGGACAGGGAGCACTGAAGCTTTCTTT. Amino acid sequence: CASRRTGSTEAFF.

This clone showed up just once. The genes are TRBV27 and TRBJ1-6; 8 nucleotides match TRBD1. Germline V gene data show CDR1 as MNHEY and CDR2 as SMNVEV (reference sequence). J was trimmed by 7 bases and V by 2 bases; bases with no gene match: 1. CDR3 length: 14 residues. The CDR3 reads CASSLGTGNSPLHF. The CDR3 DNA reads TGTGCCAGCAGTTTAGGGACAGGAAATTCACCCCTCCACTTT.

The chain combines TRBV10-3 with TRBJ2-7; TRBD2 matches at 12 bases. The CDR3 extends over 16 amino acids. Germline CDR1 is ENHRY and CDR2 is SYGVKD. After removal of 5 bases from V and 5 bases from J, the junction contained 10 bases not matched to a gene. DNA of the CDR3: TGTGCCATCAGTCAGGGAGAACTAGCGGGAGGAGACGAGCAGTACTTC. Translating gives CAISQGELAGGDEQYF.

The chain combines TRBV7-8 with TRBJ2-3; no definite D call. The CDR3 loop spans 14 amino acids. From germline, CDR1 is SGHVS and CDR2 FQNEAQ. The V end was cut by 3 bases, the J end by 0 bases, with 7 bases between. DNA for the CDR3: TGTGCCAGCAGCTTGCAGGCAAGCACAGATACGCAGTATTTT. Its translation is CASSLQASTDTQYF.

This clone was counted only a few times. V gene TRBV5-1 combines with J gene TRBJ2-3; no definite D call. This CDR3 contains 13 residues. Trimming took 3 bases from V and 0 from J, leaving 5 bases between them. Germline CDR1 and CDR2: SGHRS and YFSETQ. CDR3 sequence: CASSWSSTDTQYF. In nucleotides, the CDR3 is TGCGCCAGCAGCTGGAGTAGCACAGATACGCAGTATTTT.

The chain employs TRBV6-1 and TRBJ2-3; perhaps TRBD1 as D (5 bases). The V gene lost 7 bases and the J gene lost 6 bases, with 20 bases spanning the gap. Germline V CDR1 and CDR2: MNHNS, SASEGT. This CDR3 contains 15 residues. The CDR3 DNA is TGTGCCAGCAATGAGATGTCAGGGCCTCTCGATACGCAGTATTTT. Its translation is CASNEMSGPLDTQYF.

The sample holds one count of this clone. The chain carries TRBV6-5 and TRBJ1-5, with D perhaps matching TRBD1 (6 bases). The CDR3 is made up of 14 amino acids. Trimming left V 2 bases short and J 4 bases short, with 9 bases between. CDR1 and CDR2 (germline): MNHEY, SVGAGI. The chain's CDR3 is CASSYKQGNQPQHF. CDR3 sequence (DNA): TGTGCCAGCAGTTACAAGCAGGGGAATCAGCCCCAGCATTTT.

Regarding this clone: This specimen includes other DNA sequences encoding the same CDR3. The chain recombines TRBV7-2 with TRBJ2-7; D is undetermined. V was cut by 0 bases and J by 1 base, with 4 bases left in between. CDR3 length: 13 amino acids. Germline lookup yields CDR1 SGHTA and CDR2 FQGNSA. The CDR3 sequence: CASSLARSYEQYF. In DNA form, the CDR3 reads TGTGCCAGCAGCTTAGCCAGGTCCTACGAGCAGTACTTC.

This rearrangement joins TRBV5-4 to TRBJ2-7; D not certain. Trimming pared 0 bases from V and 2 bases from J, leaving 6 bases between. Per the germline V gene, CDR1 is SGHNT and CDR2 is YYREEE (reference sequence). The CDR3 length is 13 residues. CDR3 coding DNA: TGTGCCAGCAGCTTGGAGCTGACCTACGAGCAGTACTTC. Encoded protein: CASSLELTYEQYF.

The rearrangement links TRBV5-4 to TRBJ2-1; 7 bases map to TRBD1. V trimming: 0 bases; J trimming: 4 bases; junction bases outside the gene matches: 4. Germline CDR1 SGHNT, CDR2 YYREEE (reference sequence). The CDR3 is 15 residues long. DNA of the CDR3: TGTGCCAGCAGCTTGGAGGACAGGAGTTACAATGAGCAGTTCTTC. This translates into CASSLEDRSYNEQFF.

Written as DNA, the CDR3 is TGTGCCAGCAGTGACGGGTTCCGGACTTGGTACTTC. As protein: CASSDGFRTWYF. The chain links TRBV2 to TRBJ2-5; perhaps TRBD2 as D (5 bases). Trimming shortened V by 3 bases and J by 13 bases, and 15 bases separated the two germline ends. The CDR3 runs to 12 residues. Germline V gene sequence: CDR1 SNHLY, CDR2 FYNNEI.

The V gene is TRBV28, the J gene TRBJ2-1, with 11 bases fitting TRBD2. The CDR3 length is 14 residues. The V and J ends lost 3 bases and 14 bases, in that order; junction bases with no gene match: 9. Germline V gives CDR1 MDHEN, CDR2 SYDVKM. Here the CDR3 reads CASSFSLAGGSKFF. CDR3 nucleotide sequence: TGTGCCAGCAGTTTTTCCCTAGCGGGAGGTTCTAAGTTCTTC. Full variable domain (outside the CDR3, taken from reference TRBV28 and TRBJ2-1): DVKVTQSSRYLVKRTGEKVFLECVQDMDHENMFWYRQDPGLGLRLIYFSYDVKMKEKGDIPEGYSVSREKKERFSLILESASTNQTSMYLCASSFSLAGGSKFFGPGTRLTVL.

The V gene is TRBV11-2, the J gene TRBJ1-1, with D possibly matching TRBD1 (6 bases). Germline CDR1 SGHAT, CDR2 FQNNGV. The germline V and J ends were trimmed by 5 bases and 0 bases, with 22 bases remaining between them. There are 18 residues in the CDR3. The CDR3 loop is CASSKGVLLGSMNTEAFF. The CDR3 DNA is TGTGCCAGCAGCAAGGGGGTGCTTCTAGGGTCCATGAACACTGAAGCTTTCTTT.

The V gene is TRBV6-5, the J gene TRBJ2-3; weak D call: TRBD1 (5 bases). Per germline, CDR1 MNHEY and CDR2 SVGAGI. V dropped 8 bases and J dropped 6 bases, with 9 bases sitting between them. This CDR3 has 11 amino acids. The CDR3: CASLKGDTQYF. The CDR3 DNA sequence: TGTGCCAGCCTAAAGGGGGATACGCAGTATTTT.

The rearrangement links TRBV30 to TRBJ2-1; 8 nucleotides match TRBD2. The V segment lost 5 bases and the J segment 8 bases; nucleotides outside the gene matches: 14. The CDR3 length is 15 residues. Per germline, CDR1 GTSNPN and CDR2 SVGIG (reference sequence). The CDR3 here is CAWRETGTSRYEQFF. The CDR3 DNA follows: TGTGCCTGGCGTGAAACCGGGACTAGTAGGTATGAGCAGTTCTTC.

This rearrangement joins TRBV19 to TRBJ2-2; D unresolved. CDR1 and CDR2 (germline): LNHDA, SQIVND (reference sequence). V lost 7 bases and J 6 bases, leaving 9 bases between the germline ends. The length of the CDR3 is 12 residues. CDR3 region: CASKNGAGELFF. As DNA, the CDR3 is TGTGCCAGTAAAAACGGTGCCGGGGAGCTGTTTTTT.

V gene TRBV28 combines with J gene TRBJ1-4, with 11 bases that match TRBD1. The CDR3 covers 17 residues. Trimming removed 3 bases from V and 7 bases from J; junction bases left unmatched: 10. CDR1 and CDR2 (germline): MDHEN, SYDVKM. CDR3 sequence reads: CASSLPGTGGIGEKLFF. CDR3 nucleotides: TGTGCCAGCAGTTTGCCCGGGACAGGGGGTATAGGTGAAAAACTGTTTTTT.

V usage is TRBV29-1 and J usage is TRBJ2-1; TRBD1 matches at 10 bases. Germline V gene lookup returns CDR1 SQVTM and CDR2 ANQGSEA. CDR3 length: 19 amino acids. V dropped 7 bases and J dropped 4; count of bases not matched to a gene: 22. The CDR3 DNA reads as TGCAGCGCCCACGGTGGCGGGACAGGGGACAGCACTGGATACAATGAGCAGTTCTTC. Translation gives CSAHGGGTGDSTGYNEQFF.

V and J are TRBV5-8 and TRBJ1-5; D ambiguous. The ends were cut back, 0 bases at V and 3 bases at J, with 10 bases in the middle. Germline V gives CDR1 SGHTS, CDR2 YDEGEE. The CDR3 runs 15 residues. CDR3 in DNA: TGTGCCAGCAGCTTGGGAGGGAATAACAATCAGCCCCAGCATTTT. Translated: CASSLGGNNNQPQHF. Complete variable domain (other parts from reference TRBV5-8 and TRBJ1-5): EAGVTQSPTHLIKTRGQQATLRCSPISGHTSVYWYQQALGLGLQFLLWYDEGEERNRGNFPPRFSGRQFPNYSSELNVNALELEDSALYLCASSLGGNNNQPQHFGDGTRLSIL.

In DNA, the CDR3 is TGTGCCAGCAGGCGGGGAGATACGCAGTATTTT. Protein: CASRRGDTQYF. The chain joins TRBV11-1 to TRBJ2-3; D might be TRBD2 (6 bases). The germline V gene has CDR1 SGHAT and CDR2 FQDESV (reference sequence). V shed 6 bases and J shed 5 bases, with 6 bases lying between them. The CDR3 spans 11 residues.